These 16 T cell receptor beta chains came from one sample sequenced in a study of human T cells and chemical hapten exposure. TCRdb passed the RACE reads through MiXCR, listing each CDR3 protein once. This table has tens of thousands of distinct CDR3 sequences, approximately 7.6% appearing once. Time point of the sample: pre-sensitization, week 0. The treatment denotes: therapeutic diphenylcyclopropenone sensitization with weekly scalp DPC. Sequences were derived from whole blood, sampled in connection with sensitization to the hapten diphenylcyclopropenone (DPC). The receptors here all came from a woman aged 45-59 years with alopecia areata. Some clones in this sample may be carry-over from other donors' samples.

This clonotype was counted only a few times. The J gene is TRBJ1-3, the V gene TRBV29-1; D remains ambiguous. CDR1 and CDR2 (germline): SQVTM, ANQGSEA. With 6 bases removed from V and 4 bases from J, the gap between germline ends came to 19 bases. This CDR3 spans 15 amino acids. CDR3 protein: CSVTLGLATGNTIYF. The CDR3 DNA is TGCAGCGTGACCCTCGGGCTAGCGACCGGAAACACCATATATTTT.

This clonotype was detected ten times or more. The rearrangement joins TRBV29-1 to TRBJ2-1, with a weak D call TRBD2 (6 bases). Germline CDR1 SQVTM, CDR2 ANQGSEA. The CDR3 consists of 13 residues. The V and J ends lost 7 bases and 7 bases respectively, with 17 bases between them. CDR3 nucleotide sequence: TGCAGCGGACGGGAGACCGCTGGTAATGAGCAGTTCTTC. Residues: CSGRETAGNEQFF.

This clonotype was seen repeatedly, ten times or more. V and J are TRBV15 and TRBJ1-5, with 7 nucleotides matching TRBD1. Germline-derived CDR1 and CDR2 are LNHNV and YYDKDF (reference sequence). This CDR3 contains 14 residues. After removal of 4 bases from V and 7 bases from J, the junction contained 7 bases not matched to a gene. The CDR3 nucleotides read TGTGCCACCAGCAACCCGACAGGGCGGCAGCCCCAGCATTTT. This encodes CATSNPTGRQPQHF.

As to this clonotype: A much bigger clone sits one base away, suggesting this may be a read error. The CDR3 nucleotides read TGCAGTGCCCCGGTTGAGTCGGGGAACACTGAAGCTTTCTTT. Residues: CSAPVESGNTEAFF. The gene calls are TRBV20-1 and TRBJ1-1; no firm D call. The CDR3 consists of 14 residues. CDR1 is DFQATT, CDR2 SNEGSKA, per germline (reference sequence). Trimming cost V 6 bases and J 1 base, with 15 bases left between them.

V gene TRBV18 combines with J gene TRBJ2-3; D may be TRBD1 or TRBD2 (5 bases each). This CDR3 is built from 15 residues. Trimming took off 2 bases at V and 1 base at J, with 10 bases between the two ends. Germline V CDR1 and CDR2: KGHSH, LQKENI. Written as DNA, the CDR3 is TGTGCCAGCTCACCAGGGGCTAGCCGCACAGATACGCAGTATTTT. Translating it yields CASSPGASRTDTQYF.

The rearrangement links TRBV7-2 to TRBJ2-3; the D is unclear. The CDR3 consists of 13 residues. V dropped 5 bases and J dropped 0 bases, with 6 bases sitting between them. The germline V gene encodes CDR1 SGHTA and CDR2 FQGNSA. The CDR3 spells CASSPGSTDTQYF. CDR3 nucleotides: TGTGCCAGCAGCCCGGGTAGCACAGATACGCAGTATTTT.

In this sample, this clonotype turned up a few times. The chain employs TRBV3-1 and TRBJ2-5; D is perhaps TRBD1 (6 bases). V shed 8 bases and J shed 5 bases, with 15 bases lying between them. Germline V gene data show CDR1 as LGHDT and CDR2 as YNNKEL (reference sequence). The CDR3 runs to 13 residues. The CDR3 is CASEGEFQETQYF. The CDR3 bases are TGTGCCAGCGAGGGGGAATTCCAGGAGACCCAGTACTTC.

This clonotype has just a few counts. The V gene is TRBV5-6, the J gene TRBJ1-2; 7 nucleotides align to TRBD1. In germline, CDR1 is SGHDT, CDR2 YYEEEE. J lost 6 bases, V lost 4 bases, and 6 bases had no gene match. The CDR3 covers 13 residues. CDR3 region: CASSGTAHHGYTF. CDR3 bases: TGTGCCAGCAGCGGGACAGCTCATCATGGCTACACCTTC.

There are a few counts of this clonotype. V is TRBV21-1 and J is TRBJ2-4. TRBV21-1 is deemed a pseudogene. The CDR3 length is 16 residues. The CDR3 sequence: CASSTHAQLAKNIQYF. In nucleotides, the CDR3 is TGTGCCAGCAGCACCCACGCACAGCTAGCCAAAAACATTCAGTACTTC.

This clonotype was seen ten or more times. The CDR3 coding sequence is TGCGCCAGCAGCTGGTCAGGAAATGAAAAACTGTTTTTT. Translation gives CASSWSGNEKLFF. The chain is built from TRBV5-1 and TRBJ1-4; the D is unclear. Trimming cost V 3 bases and J 5 bases, with 8 bases left between them. The CDR3 totals 13 residues. In germline, CDR1 is SGHRS, CDR2 YFSETQ. Full variable domain (rest looked up from reference TRBV5-1 and TRBJ1-4): KAGVTQTPRYLIKTRGQQVTLSCSPISGHRSVSWYQQTPGQGLQFLFEYFSETQRNKGNFPGRFSGRQFSNSRSEMNVSTLELGDSALYLCASSWSGNEKLFFGSGTQLSVL.

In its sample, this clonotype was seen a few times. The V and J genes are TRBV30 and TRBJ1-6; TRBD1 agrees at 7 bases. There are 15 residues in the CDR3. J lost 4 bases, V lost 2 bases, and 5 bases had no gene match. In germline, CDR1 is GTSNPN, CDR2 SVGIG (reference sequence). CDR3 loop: CAWSHRGGYNSPLHF. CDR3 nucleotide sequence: TGTGCCTGGAGTCACAGGGGAGGGTATAATTCACCCCTCCACTTT.

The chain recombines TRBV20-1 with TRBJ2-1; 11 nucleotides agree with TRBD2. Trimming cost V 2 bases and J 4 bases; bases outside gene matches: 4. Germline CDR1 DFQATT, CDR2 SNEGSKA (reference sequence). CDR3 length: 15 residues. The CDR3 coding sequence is TGCAGTGCTAGACCGCCTAGCGGGGGGTACAATGAGCAGTTCTTC. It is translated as CSARPPSGGYNEQFF.

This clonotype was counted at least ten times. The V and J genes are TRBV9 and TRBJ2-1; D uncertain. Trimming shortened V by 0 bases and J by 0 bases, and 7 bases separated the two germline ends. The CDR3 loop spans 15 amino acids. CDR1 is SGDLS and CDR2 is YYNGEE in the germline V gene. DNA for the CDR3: TGTGCCAGCAGCGTAGAGGGCGTCTCCTACAATGAGCAGTTCTTC. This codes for CASSVEGVSYNEQFF. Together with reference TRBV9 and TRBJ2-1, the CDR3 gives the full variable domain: DSGVTQTPKHLITATGQRVTLRCSPRSGDLSVYWYQQSLDQGLQFLIQYYNGEERAKGNILERFSAQQFPDLHSELNLSSLELGDSALYFCASSVEGVSYNEQFFGPGTRLTVL.

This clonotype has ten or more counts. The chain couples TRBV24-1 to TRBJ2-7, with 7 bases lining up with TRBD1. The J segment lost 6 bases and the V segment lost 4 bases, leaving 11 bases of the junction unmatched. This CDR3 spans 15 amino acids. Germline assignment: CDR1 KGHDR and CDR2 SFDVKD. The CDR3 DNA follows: TGTGCCACCAGTGACCCCGGCGACAGGGTAGGCGAGCAGTACTTC. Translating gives CATSDPGDRVGEQYF.

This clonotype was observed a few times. This CDR3 is CASSQDAHAFQGARGYTF. The CDR3 DNA follows: TGTGCCAGCAGCCAAGATGCCCACGCCTTCCAGGGGGCGCGTGGCTACACCTTC. The chain has TRBV3-1 and TRBJ1-2; 8 positions agree with TRBD1. The CDR3 contains 18 residues. Germline V gene sequence: CDR1 LGHDT, CDR2 YNNKEL (reference sequence). The junction had 16 bases not matched to a gene; V was cut back by 0 bases and J by 7 bases. The variable domain in full, completed from reference TRBV3-1 and TRBJ1-2, reads DTAVSQTPKYLVTQMGNDKSIKCEQNLGHDTMYWYKQDSKKFLKIMFSYNNKELIINETVPNRFSPKSPDKAHLNLHINSLELGDSAVYFCASSQDAHAFQGARGYTFGSGTRLTVV.

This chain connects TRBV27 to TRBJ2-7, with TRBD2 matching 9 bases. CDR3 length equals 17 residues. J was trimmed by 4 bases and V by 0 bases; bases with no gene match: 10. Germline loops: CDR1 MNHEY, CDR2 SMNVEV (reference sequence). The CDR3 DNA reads TGTGCCAGCAGTTTATCGGGCTGGGGAGCGGGAGGATACGAGCAGTACTTC. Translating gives CASSLSGWGAGGYEQYF.